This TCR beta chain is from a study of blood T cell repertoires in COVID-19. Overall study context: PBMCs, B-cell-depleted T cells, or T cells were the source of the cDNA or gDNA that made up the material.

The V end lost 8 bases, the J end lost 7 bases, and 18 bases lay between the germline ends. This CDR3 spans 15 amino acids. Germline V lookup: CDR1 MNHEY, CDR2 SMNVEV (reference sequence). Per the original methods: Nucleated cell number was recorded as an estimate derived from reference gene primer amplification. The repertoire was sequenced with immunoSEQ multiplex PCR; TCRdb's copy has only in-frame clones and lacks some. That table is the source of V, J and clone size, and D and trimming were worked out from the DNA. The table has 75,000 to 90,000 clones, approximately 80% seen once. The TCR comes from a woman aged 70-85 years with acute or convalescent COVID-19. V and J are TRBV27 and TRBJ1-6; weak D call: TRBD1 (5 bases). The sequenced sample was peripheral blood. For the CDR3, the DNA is TGTGCCAGCGGACTACAGGATTTGAGGAATTCACCCCTCCACTTT. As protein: CASGLQDLRNSPLHF.